Reported below is one T cell receptor (beta chain). There is no known antigen for this receptor. Per-base qualities were not stored, and no clone one base away is much larger. The data were obtained in a study of cytotoxic CD8 clonotypes in ibrutinib-treated CLL (dated by TCRdb to about 2021). Looking at the study overall: The cohort was composed of under 12 relapsed/refractory and fewer than 16 treatment-naive patients; IGHV unmutated status was identified in around 17 patients. All remission and progressive disease samples were collected while patients were still receiving ibrutinib. Responses were partial in around 25 patients and complete in 2; after median about 63 months follow-up, roughly 14 stayed in remission and about twelve progressed. An average of approximately 260,000 productive templates and 80,000 to 100,000 productive rearrangements was obtained per sample. The response samples were drawn at a median of approximately twelve months into treatment, with a range of about 6 to 40 months. Cryopreserved peripheral blood mononuclear cells were obtained before treatment, at response, and at either sustained remission or disease progression. Of the approximately 86 people in the trial, approximately 24 had longitudinal samples available. On the study overall, not on this receptor specifically: Public clonotypes were rare and either shrank or stayed stable during treatment, and the rise in clonality at ibrutinib response reflected expansion of private clonotypes. Sampling times were not matched between patients in sustained remission and patients whose disease was progressing, and lymph node repertoires were not examined. Clonality increased at ibrutinib response, stayed stable in sustained remission, and fell back toward baseline at progression. At baseline, clonality was higher than in age-matched healthy donors and showed a strong correlation with circulating CD8+ T-cell counts.

A MiSeq instrument was used for deep resolution sequencing, which targeted depths ranging from 1 in 1 million up to 1 in 200,000 T cells, with coverage averaging 10x for each clonotype. The immunoSEQ hsTCRB Kit was used to generate the TCR beta libraries. The paper's data handling went like this. ImmunoSEQ Data Assistant and ImmunoSEQ Analyzer were used for data analysis, and V, D and J genes were assigned according to IMGT definitions. Clonality was computed as one minus normalized Shannon entropy of productive rearrangement frequencies, ranging from 0 to 1. Public clonotype analysis was restricted to overrepresented clonotypes comprising at least 0.05% of each patient's repertoire. Repertoires from approximately 13 age-matched healthy donors in immuneACCESS were used as clonality controls. TCRdb provides this immuneACCESS table in a form limited to in-frame rearrangements. Some clones are lacking; in checked studies, under half of them reflect an unresolved V gene, and why the rest are absent is not known. V, J and clone size were drawn from that table, and D and trimming were deduced from the DNA. This sample gives tens of thousands of clones in total; around 63% of them show up just once. The top ten clones comprise more than 6% of the sample.

The junction shows trimming of 4 bases on V and 1 base on J, plus 14 bases between the germline ends. CDR1 SQVTM and CDR2 ANQGSEA were looked up in the germline V gene. The CDR3, cysteine through phenylalanine, is 15 amino acids long. Only the CDR3 DNA stays, 45 bases, in frame from base 1. According to the study, the label for this sample's time point signals: progressive disease on ibrutinib. For TCR beta library preparation, about 2 micrograms of genomic DNA was extracted from cryopreserved PBMCs. Longitudinal blood samples from CLL patients receiving ibrutinib monotherapy were subjected to high-throughput TCR beta sequencing. The patients took part in an open-label, single-center phase 2 trial of ibrutinib monotherapy.

The chain is encoded by TRBV29-1 joined to TRBJ2-1; a tentative D call is TRBD2 (7 bases match). The sequence came from a human donor with chronic lymphocytic leukemia. The sample was PBMCs, taken at disease progression, from a patient treated with ibrutinib. The CDR3 reads as follows: CSVVEGRGSYNEQFF. DNA sequence: TGCAGCGTTGTCGAGGGGAGGGGGTCCTACAATGAGCAGTTCTTC.